Given below is one TCR beta chain in context. The entry originates in a study of somatic mutations in cytotoxic T cells in rheumatoid arthritis. V lost 4 bases and J 0 bases, leaving 15 bases between the germline ends. Germline CDR1 LGHNA, CDR2 YNFKEQ. This CDR3 is 17 amino acids long. Original processing notes: Rarely, patient CD8+ clones larger than 1% corresponded to published virus-specific TCRB sequences. Some clones are missing from TCRdb's copy, which holds only in-frame ones; the method was immunoSEQ multiplex PCR. That table supplies the V and J calls and clone size; D and trimming were determined from the DNA. Among roughly 16,000 clones listed, approximately 80% were seen once.

The chain joins TRBV4-2 to TRBJ2-2; D is perhaps TRBD2 (6 bases). This TCR was recovered from an adult with rheumatoid arthritis. The sequencing sample was made of CD8+ T cells sorted from blood. CDR3 sequence reads: CASSRIERGANTGELFF. The DNA for the CDR3 is TGTGCCAGCAGCCGAATAGAACGCGGGGCGAACACCGGGGAGCTGTTTTTT.